This T cell receptor (beta chain) was observed in a study of blood T cell repertoires in COVID-19. J was trimmed by 11 bases and V by 4 bases; bases with no gene match: 6. Germline V gene data show CDR1 as LGHDT and CDR2 as YNNKEL (reference sequence). This CDR3 region has 15 residues. While infection was still active, Seattle patients were enrolled and then followed longitudinally. In the authors' workflow: Nucleated cell number was recorded as an estimate derived from reference gene primer amplification. Profiling relied on immunoSEQ multiplex PCR, and the TCRdb table lists in-frame clones only, not all of them. The V and J calls and the clone size are those of that table, but D and trimming were determined from the DNA. The sample contains about 97,000 clones, roughly 92% of which appear only once.

The clonotype comes from a woman aged 45-65 years with COVID-19, enrolled during active disease. Sample: peripheral blood. This rearrangement joins TRBV3-1 (or the pseudogene TRBV3-2) to TRBJ1-6; 12 nucleotides align to TRBD1. CDR3 in DNA: TGTGCCAGCAGCCTCGGGACAGGGGGCGCAACACCCCTCCACTTT. It specifies CASSLGTGGATPLHF.